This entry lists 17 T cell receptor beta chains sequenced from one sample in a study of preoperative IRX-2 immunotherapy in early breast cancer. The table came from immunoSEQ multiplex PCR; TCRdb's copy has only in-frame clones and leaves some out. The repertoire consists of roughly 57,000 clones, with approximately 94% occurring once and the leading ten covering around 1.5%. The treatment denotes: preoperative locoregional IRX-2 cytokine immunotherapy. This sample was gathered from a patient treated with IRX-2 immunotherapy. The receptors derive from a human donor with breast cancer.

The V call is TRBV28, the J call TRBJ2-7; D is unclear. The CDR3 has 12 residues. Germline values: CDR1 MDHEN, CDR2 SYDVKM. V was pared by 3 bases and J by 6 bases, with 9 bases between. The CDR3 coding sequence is TGTGCCAGCAGTTTCCGGACGGGCGAGCAGTACTTC. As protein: CASSFRTGEQYF.

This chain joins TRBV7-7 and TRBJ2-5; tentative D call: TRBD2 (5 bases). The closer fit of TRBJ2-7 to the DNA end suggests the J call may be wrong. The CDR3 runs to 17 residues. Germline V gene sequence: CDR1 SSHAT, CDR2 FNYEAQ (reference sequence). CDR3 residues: CASSQTRAVSAISEQYF. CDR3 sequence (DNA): TGTGCCAGCAGCCAGACCAGAGCGGTTTCGGCAATCTCCGAGCAGTACTTC.

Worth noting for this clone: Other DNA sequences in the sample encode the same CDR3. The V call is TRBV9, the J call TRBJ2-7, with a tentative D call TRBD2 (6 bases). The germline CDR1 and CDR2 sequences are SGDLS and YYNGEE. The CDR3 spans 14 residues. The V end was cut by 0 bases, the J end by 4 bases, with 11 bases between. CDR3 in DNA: TGTGCCAGCAGCGTAGGCGGGGCGGGGTACGAGCAGTACTTC. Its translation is CASSVGGAGYEQYF.

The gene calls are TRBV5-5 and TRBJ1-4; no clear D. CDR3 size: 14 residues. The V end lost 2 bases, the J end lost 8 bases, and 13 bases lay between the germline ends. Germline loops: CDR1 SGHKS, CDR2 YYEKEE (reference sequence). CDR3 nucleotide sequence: TGTGCCAGCAGCTTTGGAACAACCCCCGAAAAACTGTTTTTT. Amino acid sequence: CASSFGTTPEKLFF.

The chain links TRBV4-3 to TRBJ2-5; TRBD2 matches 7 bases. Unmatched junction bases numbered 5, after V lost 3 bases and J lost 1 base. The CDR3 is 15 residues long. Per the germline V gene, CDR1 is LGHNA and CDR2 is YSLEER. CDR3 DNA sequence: TGCGCCAGCAGCCACGACCTAGCGGTCCAAGAGACCCAGTACTTC. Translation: CASSHDLAVQETQYF.

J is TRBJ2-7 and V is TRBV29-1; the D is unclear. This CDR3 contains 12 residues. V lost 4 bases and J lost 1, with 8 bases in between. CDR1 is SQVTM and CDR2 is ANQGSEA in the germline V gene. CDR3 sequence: CSVGTPSYEQYF. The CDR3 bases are TGCAGCGTTGGGACGCCTTCCTACGAGCAGTACTTC.

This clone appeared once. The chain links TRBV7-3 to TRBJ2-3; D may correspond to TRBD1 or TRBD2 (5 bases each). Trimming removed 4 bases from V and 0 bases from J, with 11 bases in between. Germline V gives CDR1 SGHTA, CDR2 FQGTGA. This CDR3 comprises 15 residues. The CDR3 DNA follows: TGTGCCAGCAGCTCCGGGACCTATAGCACAGATACGCAGTATTTT. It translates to CASSSGTYSTDTQYF.

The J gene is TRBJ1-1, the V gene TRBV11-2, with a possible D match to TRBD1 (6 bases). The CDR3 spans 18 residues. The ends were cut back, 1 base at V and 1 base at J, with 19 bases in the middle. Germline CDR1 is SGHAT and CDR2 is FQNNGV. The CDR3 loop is CASSLVLGQGRRNTEAFF. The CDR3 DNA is TGTGCCAGCAGCTTAGTTCTTGGGCAGGGGAGAAGGAACACTGAAGCTTTCTTT.

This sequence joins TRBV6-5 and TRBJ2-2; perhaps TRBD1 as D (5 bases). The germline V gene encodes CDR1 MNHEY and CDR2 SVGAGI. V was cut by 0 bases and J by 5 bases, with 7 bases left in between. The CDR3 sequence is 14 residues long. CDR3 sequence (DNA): TGTGCCAGCAGTTACTCTGGGGCGACCGGGGAGCTGTTTTTT. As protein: CASSYSGATGELFF.

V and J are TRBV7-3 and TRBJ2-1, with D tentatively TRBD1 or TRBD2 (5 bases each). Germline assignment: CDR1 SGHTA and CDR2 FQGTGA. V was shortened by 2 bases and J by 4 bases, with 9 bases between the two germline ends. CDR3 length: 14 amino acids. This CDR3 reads CASSLSEGYNEQFF. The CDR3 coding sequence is TGTGCCAGCAGCTTATCCGAGGGGTACAATGAGCAGTTCTTC.

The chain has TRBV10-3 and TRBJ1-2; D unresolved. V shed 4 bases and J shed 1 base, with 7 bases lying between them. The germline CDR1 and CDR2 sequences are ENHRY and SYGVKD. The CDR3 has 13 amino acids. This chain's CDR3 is CAISAGVNYGYTF. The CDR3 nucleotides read TGTGCCATCAGTGCCGGGGTTAACTATGGCTACACCTTC.

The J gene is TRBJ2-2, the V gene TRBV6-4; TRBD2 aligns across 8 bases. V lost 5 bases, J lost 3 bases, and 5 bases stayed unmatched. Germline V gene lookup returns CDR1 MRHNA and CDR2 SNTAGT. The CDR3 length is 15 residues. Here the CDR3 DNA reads TGTGCCAGCAGTCGAAGGCGGGAGGACACCGGGGAGCTGTTTTTT. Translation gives CASSRRREDTGELFF.

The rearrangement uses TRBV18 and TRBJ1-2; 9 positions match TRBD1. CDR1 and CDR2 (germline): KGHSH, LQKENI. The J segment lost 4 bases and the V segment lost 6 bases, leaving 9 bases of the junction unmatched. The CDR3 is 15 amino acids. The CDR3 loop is CASSRTGEIGYGYTF. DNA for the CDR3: TGTGCCAGCTCGCGGACAGGGGAAATCGGCTATGGCTACACCTTC.

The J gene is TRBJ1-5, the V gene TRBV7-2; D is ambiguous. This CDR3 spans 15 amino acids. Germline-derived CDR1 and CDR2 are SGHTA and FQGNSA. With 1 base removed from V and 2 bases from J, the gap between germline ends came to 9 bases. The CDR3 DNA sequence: TGTGCCAGCAGCTTAGACAGCACAGGCAATCAGCCCCAGCATTTT. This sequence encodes CASSLDSTGNQPQHF. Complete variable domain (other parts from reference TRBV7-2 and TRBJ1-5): GAGVSQSPSNKVTEKGKDVELRCDPISGHTALYWYRQSLGQGLEFLIYFQGNSAPDKSGLPSDRFSAERTGGSVSTLTIQRTQQEDSAVYLCASSLDSTGNQPQHFGDGTRLSIL.

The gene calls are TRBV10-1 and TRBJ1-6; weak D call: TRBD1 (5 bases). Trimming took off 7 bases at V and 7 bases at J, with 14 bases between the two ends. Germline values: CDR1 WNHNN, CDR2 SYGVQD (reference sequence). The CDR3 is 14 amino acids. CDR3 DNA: TGCGCCAGCAAAGACAGTCTGAAAAATTCACCCCTCCACTTT. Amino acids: CASKDSLKNSPLHF.

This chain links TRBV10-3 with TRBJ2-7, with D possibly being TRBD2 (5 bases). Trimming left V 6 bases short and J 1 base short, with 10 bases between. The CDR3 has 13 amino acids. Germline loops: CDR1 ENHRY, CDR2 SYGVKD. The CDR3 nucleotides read TGTGCCATCAGGTGGGAGAATTCCTACGAGCAGTACTTC. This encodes CAIRWENSYEQYF.

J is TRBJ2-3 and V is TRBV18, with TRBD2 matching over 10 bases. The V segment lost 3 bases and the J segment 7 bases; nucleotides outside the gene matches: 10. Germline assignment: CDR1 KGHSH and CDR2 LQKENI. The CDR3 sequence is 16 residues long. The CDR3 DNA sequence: TGTGCCAGCTCACCCTACGCTAGCGGGAGTGGAAATACGCAGTATTTT. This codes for CASSPYASGSGNTQYF.